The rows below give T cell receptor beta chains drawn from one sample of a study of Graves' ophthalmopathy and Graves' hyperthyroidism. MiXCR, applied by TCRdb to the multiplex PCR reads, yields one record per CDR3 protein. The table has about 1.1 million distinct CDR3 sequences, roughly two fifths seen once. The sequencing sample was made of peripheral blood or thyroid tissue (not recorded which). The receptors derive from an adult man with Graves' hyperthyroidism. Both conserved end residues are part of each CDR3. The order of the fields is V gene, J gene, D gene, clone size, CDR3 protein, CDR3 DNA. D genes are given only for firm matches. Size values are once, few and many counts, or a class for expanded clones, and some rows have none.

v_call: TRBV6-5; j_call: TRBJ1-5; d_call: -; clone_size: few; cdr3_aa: CASSPTGATQPQHF; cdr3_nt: TGTGCCAGCAGTCCGACAGGAGCCACGCAGCCCCAGCATTTT
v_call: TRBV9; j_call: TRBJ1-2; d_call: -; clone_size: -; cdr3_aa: CASSAIDSGNTF; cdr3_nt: TGTGCCAGCAGCGCAATAGACTCTGGAAACACCTTC
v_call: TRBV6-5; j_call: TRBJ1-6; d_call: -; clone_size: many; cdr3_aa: CASSYSGGSPRSPLHF; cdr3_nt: TGTGCCAGCAGTTACTCGGGCGGCAGTCCAAGGTCACCCCTCCACTTT
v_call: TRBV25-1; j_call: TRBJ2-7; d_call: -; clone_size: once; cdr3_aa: CASSEGVGKGNYEQYF; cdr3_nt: TGTGCCAGCAGTGAAGGGGTCGGGAAGGGCAATTACGAGCAGTACTTC
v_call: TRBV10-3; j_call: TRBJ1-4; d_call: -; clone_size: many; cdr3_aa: CAISESRSPEKLFF; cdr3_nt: TGTGCCATCAGTGAGTCGAGAAGCCCGGAAAAACTGTTTTTT
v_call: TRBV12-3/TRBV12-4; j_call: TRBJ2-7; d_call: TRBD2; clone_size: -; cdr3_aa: CASSSTGLFNEQYF; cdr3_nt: TGTGCCAGCAGTTCGACGGGACTATTTAACGAGCAGTACTTC
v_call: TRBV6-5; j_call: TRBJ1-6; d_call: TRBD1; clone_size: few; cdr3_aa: CASSEDRDNSPLHF; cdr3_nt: TGTGCCAGCAGTGAAGACAGGGACAATTCACCCCTCCACTTT
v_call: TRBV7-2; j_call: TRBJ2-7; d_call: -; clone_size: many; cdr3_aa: CASSLTYEGEQYF; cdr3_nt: TGTGCCAGCAGCTTAACTTATGAGGGCGAGCAGTACTTC
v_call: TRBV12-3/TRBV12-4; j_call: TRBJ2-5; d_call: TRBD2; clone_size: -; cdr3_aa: CASSFFLAGGEETQYF; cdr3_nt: TGTGCCAGCAGTTTTTTCCTAGCGGGGGGGGAAGAGACCCAGTACTTC
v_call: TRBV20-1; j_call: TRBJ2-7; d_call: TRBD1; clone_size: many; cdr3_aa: CSAEDRVYEQYF; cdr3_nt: TGCAGTGCCGAGGACAGGGTCTACGAGCAGTACTTC
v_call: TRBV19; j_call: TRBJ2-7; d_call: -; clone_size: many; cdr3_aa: CASRRTQTYEQYF; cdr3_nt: TGTGCCAGTAGGAGGACCCAGACCTACGAGCAGTACTTC
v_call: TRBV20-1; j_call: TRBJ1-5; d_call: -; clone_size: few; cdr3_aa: CSVGVQPQHF; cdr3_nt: TGCAGTGTGGGGGTACAGCCCCAGCATTTT
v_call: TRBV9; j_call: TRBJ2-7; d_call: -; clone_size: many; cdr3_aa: CASSPRGAGEQYF; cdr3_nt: TGTGCCAGCAGCCCGAGGGGGGCGGGGGAGCAGTACTTC
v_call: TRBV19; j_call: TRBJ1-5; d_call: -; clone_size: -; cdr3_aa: CASSIDPTEGDNQPQHF; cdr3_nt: TGTGCCAGTAGTATAGATCCGACAGAGGGGGACAATCAGCCCCAGCATTTT
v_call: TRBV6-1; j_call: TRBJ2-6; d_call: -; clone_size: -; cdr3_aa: CASAVNPSGANVLTF; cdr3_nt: TGTGCCAGCGCGGTCAACCCCTCTGGGGCCAACGTCCTGACTTTC
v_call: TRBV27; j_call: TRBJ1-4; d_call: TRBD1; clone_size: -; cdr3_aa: CASRSSTGGLNEKLFF; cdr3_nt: TGTGCCAGCAGGTCCAGTACAGGGGGACTTAATGAAAAACTGTTTTTT
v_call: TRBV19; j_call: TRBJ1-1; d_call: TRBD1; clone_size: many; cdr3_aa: CAAAGTVNTEAFF; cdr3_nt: TGTGCCGCCGCCGGGACAGTGAACACTGAAGCTTTCTTT
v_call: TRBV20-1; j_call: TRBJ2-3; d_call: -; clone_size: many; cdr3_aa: CSAGARTGTQYF; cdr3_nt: TGCAGTGCTGGGGCCCGGACTGGGACGCAGTATTTT
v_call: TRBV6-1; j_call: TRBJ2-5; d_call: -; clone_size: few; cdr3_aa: CASSEAREVAAQYF; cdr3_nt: TGTGCCAGCAGTGAAGCGCGCGAAGTAGCGGCCCAGTACTTC
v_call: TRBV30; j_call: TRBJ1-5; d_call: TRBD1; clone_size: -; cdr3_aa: CAWNRDRGNQPQHF; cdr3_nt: TGTGCCTGGAATAGGGACAGGGGGAATCAGCCCCAGCATTTT
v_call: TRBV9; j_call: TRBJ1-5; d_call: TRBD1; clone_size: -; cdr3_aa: CTSRDPGGDQPQHF; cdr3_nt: TGTACCAGCAGAGATCCAGGGGGGGATCAGCCCCAGCATTTT
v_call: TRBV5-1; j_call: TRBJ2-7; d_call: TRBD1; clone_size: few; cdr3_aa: CASNPGQGVYEQYF; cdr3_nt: TGCGCCTCCAATCCGGGACAGGGAGTCTACGAGCAGTACTTC